This T cell receptor beta chain was recovered during a study of T cell changes during pregnancy in multiple sclerosis. Per germline, CDR1 MGHRA and CDR2 YSYEKL. The length of the CDR3 is 15 residues. J gave up 1 base and V 4 bases, and 4 bases lay outside the gene matches. Assay: immunoSEQ multiplex PCR; the TCRdb copy retains only in-frame clones and omits some. The sample yields more than 85,000 clones, 93% seen once. The clonotype originates from a female donor in good health, enrolled as a control in a pregnancy study. The sequenced sample was peripheral blood, obtained in the third trimester of pregnancy. The chain is built from TRBV4-1 and TRBJ2-7, with 10 bases lining up with TRBD2. The CDR3 reads CASSPGLAESYEQYF. In nucleotides, the CDR3 is TGCGCCAGCAGCCCAGGACTAGCGGAGTCCTACGAGCAGTACTTC.